The 4 T cell receptor beta chains below all came from one sample that was sequenced in a study of blood T cell repertoires in COVID-19. Sequencing used immunoSEQ multiplex PCR; TCRdb keeps in-frame clones, though not all of them. The sample contains about 150,000 clones, 85% to 90% of which appear only once. The material sequenced was peripheral blood. The source is a human donor in a cohort sampled during active COVID-19.

This clone has a handful of counts. CDR3 sequence (DNA): TGTGCCAGCAACCTCGGGGTAGGTACTGAAGCTTTCTTT. This codes for CASNLGVGTEAFF. The chain has TRBV6-5 and TRBJ1-1, with no clear D. V was trimmed by 7 bases and J by 5 bases, leaving 14 bases between them. Germline V gene lookup returns CDR1 MNHEY and CDR2 SVGAGI. The CDR3 loop spans 13 amino acids.

V gene TRBV6-4 combines with J gene TRBJ2-1, with 13 bases matching TRBD2. CDR3 length: 14 amino acids. Germline V gene sequence: CDR1 MRHNA, CDR2 SNTAGT. Trimming removed 8 bases from V and 5 bases from J; junction bases left unmatched: 3. This CDR3 reads CASAGLAGNNEQFF. The CDR3 coding sequence is TGTGCCAGCGCGGGACTAGCGGGGAACAATGAGCAGTTCTTC.

This chain connects TRBV21-1 to TRBJ1-1; no DNA check was done on the table's D call, TRBD1. TRBV21-1 is listed as a pseudogene. The CDR3 runs to 15 residues. The CDR3 region is CASSKEGALNTEAFF. CDR3 sequence (DNA): TGTGCCAGCAGCAAAGAGGGGGCTCTGAACACTGAAGCTTTCTTT.

The chain has TRBV27 and TRBJ2-7, with TRBD1 matching 7 bases. CDR1 and CDR2 from the germline V gene are MNHEY and SMNVEV (reference sequence). The V gene end was trimmed by 3 bases and the J gene end by 2 bases; junction bases not matched to a gene: 7. The CDR3 sequence is 15 residues long. The CDR3 loop reads CASSFSGTEPYEQYF. The CDR3 coding sequence is TGTGCCAGCAGTTTCTCCGGGACAGAACCCTACGAGCAGTACTTC.